Following are 10 T cell receptor beta chains from one sample sequenced in a study of long-term antiretroviral therapy in people with HIV. Survey level was the resolution at which the v3.0 immunoSEQ assay ran. Repertoires were generated with immunoSEQ multiplex PCR, while TCRdb's copy carries only in-frame clones and drops some. Among tens of thousands of clones listed, roughly 79% were seen once. The sample here was unsorted PBMCs, taken 1.1 years before starting antiretroviral therapy. The receptor set was obtained from a woman in her thirties or forties with HIV.

The CDR3 sequence: CASSFPDLDSNQPQHF. In DNA, the CDR3 is TGTGCCAGCAGCTTCCCAGACCTTGATAGCAATCAGCCCCAGCATTTT. V gene TRBV5-8 combines with J gene TRBJ1-5; D remains ambiguous. The CDR3 sequence is 16 residues long. The V and J ends lost 2 bases and 0 bases respectively, with 12 bases between them. Germline CDR1 reads SGHTS; CDR2 reads YDEGEE. The complete variable domain, with remaining parts taken from reference TRBV5-8 and TRBJ1-5, reads EAGVTQSPTHLIKTRGQQATLRCSPISGHTSVYWYQQALGLGLQFLLWYDEGEERNRGNFPPRFSGRQFPNYSSELNVNALELEDSALYLCASSFPDLDSNQPQHFGDGTRLSIL.

This clone was detected a few times. The J gene is TRBJ1-6, the V gene TRBV4-1; 8 positions match TRBD1. The germline gives CDR1 MGHRA, CDR2 YSYEKL. This CDR3 contains 16 residues. V trimming: 1 base; J trimming: 14 bases; junction bases outside the gene matches: 13. The CDR3 sequence: CASSQARDRGPLALHF. The CDR3 DNA sequence: TGCGCCAGCAGCCAAGCCCGTGACAGGGGCCCTCTGGCCCTCCACTTT.

This clone was counted a few times. The chain joins TRBV14 to TRBJ2-2; D ambiguous. The ends were cut back, 4 bases at V and 7 bases at J, with 10 bases in the middle. The CDR3 extends over 13 amino acids. CDR1 SGHDN and CDR2 FVKESK come from the germline V gene. CDR3 DNA: TGTGCCAGCAGCCCCACCGGATACGGGGAGCTGTTTTTT. Amino acids: CASSPTGYGELFF.

The chain uses TRBV7-9 and TRBJ2-7; maybe TRBD2 (6 bases). CDR3 length: 14 amino acids. Germline V gene sequence: CDR1 SEHNR, CDR2 FQNEAQ (reference sequence). With 5 bases removed from V and 2 bases from J, the gap between germline ends came to 13 bases. The CDR3 nucleotides read TGTGCCAGCAGCCAAGGGACTGGGCCCTACGAGCAGTACTTC. Translating it yields CASSQGTGPYEQYF. The variable domain in full, with the rest retrieved from reference TRBV7-9 and TRBJ2-7, is DTGVSQNPRHKITKRGQNVTFRCDPISEHNRLYWYRQTLGQGPEFLTYFQNEAQLEKSRLLSDRFSAERPKGSFSTLEIQRTEQGDSAMYLCASSQGTGPYEQYFGPGTRLTVT.

The chain couples TRBV6-1 to TRBJ2-7; possibly TRBD1 for D (6 bases). CDR1 is MNHNS, CDR2 SASEGT, per germline. V lost 4 bases and J 5 bases, leaving 9 bases between the germline ends. This CDR3 has 12 residues. This CDR3 reads CASSVHRDEQYF. CDR3 sequence (DNA): TGTGCCAGCAGTGTCCACAGGGACGAGCAGTACTTC.

This clone was seen a few times. V usage is TRBV9 and J usage is TRBJ2-6, with unresolved D. Trimming removed 5 bases from V and 0 bases from J, with 9 bases in between. Germline V gene lookup returns CDR1 SGDLS and CDR2 YYNGEE. CDR3 size: 15 residues. The CDR3 is CASSLLPSGANVLTF. Here the CDR3 DNA reads TGTGCCAGCAGTCTCTTACCCTCTGGGGCCAACGTCCTGACTTTC.

J is TRBJ1-5 and V is TRBV7-2, with TRBD1 as a possible D gene (5 bases). The CDR3 contains 14 residues. V lost 5 bases and J lost 4, with 12 bases in between. CDR1 SGHTA and CDR2 FQGNSA come from the germline V gene. The CDR3 is CASSRDLGNQPQHF. The DNA of the CDR3 is TGTGCCAGCAGCAGGGACTTAGGGAATCAGCCCCAGCATTTT. Together with reference TRBV7-2 and TRBJ1-5, the CDR3 gives the full variable domain: GAGVSQSPSNKVTEKGKDVELRCDPISGHTALYWYRQSLGQGLEFLIYFQGNSAPDKSGLPSDRFSAERTGGSVSTLTIQRTQQEDSAVYLCASSRDLGNQPQHFGDGTRLSIL.

This rearrangement joins TRBV19 to TRBJ1-1; TRBD1 might be the D (5 bases). This CDR3 spans 13 amino acids. The germline V gene encodes CDR1 LNHDA and CDR2 SQIVND (reference sequence). V shed 6 bases and J shed 2 bases, with 10 bases lying between them. This CDR3 reads CASSLRDNTEAFF. The CDR3 nucleotides read TGTGCCAGTAGCCTCCGGGACAACACTGAAGCTTTCTTT.

Written as DNA, the CDR3 is TGTGCCAGCAGCCCGGACAGCGGGGAGCTGTTTTTT. Encoded protein: CASSPDSGELFF. The chain has TRBV5-4 and TRBJ2-2; weak D call: TRBD1 (6 bases). There are 12 residues in the CDR3. V lost 4 bases to trimming and J lost 7 bases, with 8 bases between them. Germline assignment: CDR1 SGHNT and CDR2 YYREEE (reference sequence).

The rearrangement links TRBV7-7 to TRBJ2-1, with D perhaps TRBD2 (5 bases). Trimming pared 5 bases from V and 6 bases from J, leaving 20 bases between. The germline CDR1 and CDR2 sequences are SSHAT and FNYEAQ (reference sequence). The CDR3 extends over 16 amino acids. The CDR3 loop reads CASSRVAGGGSNEQFF. CDR3 bases: TGTGCCAGCAGCCGAGTGGCGGGTGGTGGTTCCAATGAGCAGTTCTTC.